The T cell receptor (beta chain) under discussion was sequenced for a study of tumor and adjacent non-tumor tissue in lung cancer. Three rounds of nested PCR, following a modified ARM-PCR protocol, produced the TCRbeta library. TCRdb re-called the multiplex PCR reads through MiXCR, storing one row per CDR3 protein. The sample consists of 120,000 or so distinct CDR3 sequences, about 66% of them appearing once. About this clonotype itself: A junction end diverges from the germline sequence, so it may reflect a read error.

Germline V gives CDR1 WNHNN, CDR2 SYGVQD (reference sequence). This CDR3 contains 13 residues. No cell sorting was done before RNA was extracted from the tissue. The sample taken for sequencing was lung tumor tissue. The V gene is TRBV10-1, the J gene TRBJ2-3; D is unclear. The sequence was collected from a man between 25 and 39 years old with non-small cell lung cancer. As DNA, the CDR3 is TGCGCCCGCAGTGTTAGGAGAGGAGATACGCAGTATTTT. This encodes CARSVRRGDTQYF.